Shown below are 30 T cell receptor beta chains from a single sample sequenced in a study of tumor and adjacent non-tumor tissue in lung cancer. The template was RNA from unsorted bulk tissue. TCRbeta libraries were built with three rounds of nested PCR, modified from ARM-PCR. TCRdb itself ran the multiplex PCR reads through MiXCR, one entry per CDR3 protein. The sample gives 100,000 to 120,000 distinct CDR3 sequences, under 90% of which show up once; about 22% is in the top ten. Sequenced material: lung tumor tissue. These receptors were collected from a man between 65 and 85 years old with non-small cell lung cancer.

About this clonotype itself: This may stem from a read error, because a much larger clone lies one nucleotide away. The J gene is TRBJ2-3, the V gene TRBV20-1; D remains unclear. Germline V gene data show CDR1 as DFQATT and CDR2 as SNEGSKA (reference sequence). The CDR3 is made up of 14 amino acids. CDR3 sequence: CSAYPGGSTDTHYF. CDR3 DNA sequence: TGCAGTGCTTATCCCGGCGGTAGCACAGATACGCACTATTTT.

For this clonotype: One end of the junction fails to match germline, which may point to a read error. The chain links TRBV28 to TRBJ2-3; the match to TRBD2 covers 9 bases. Germline V lookup: CDR1 MDHEN, CDR2 SYDVKM. This CDR3 is built from 15 residues. Here the CDR3 reads CAGSLLAGGPDTRYF. The CDR3 nucleotides read TGTGCCGGCAGTTTGCTCGCGGGGGGGCCGGATACGCGGTATTTT. Combining the CDR3 with reference TRBV28 and TRBJ2-3 gives the whole variable domain DVKVTQSSRYLVKRTGEKVFLECVQDMDHENMFWYRQDPGLGLRLIYFSYDVKMKEKGDIPEGYSVSREKKERFSLILESASTNQTSMYLCAGSLLAGGPDTRYFGPGTRLTVL.

On this clonotype: Germline is not matched at one junction end, which may reflect a read error. Here the CDR3 DNA reads TGTGCCAACAGCTTGTCTGGGGCATTCTCCTACGAGCAGTACTTC. Translated: CANSLSGAFSYEQYF. The gene calls are TRBV7-9 and TRBJ2-7, with D possibly being TRBD1 (5 bases). The CDR3 totals 15 residues. CDR1 is SEHNR and CDR2 is FQNEAQ in the germline V gene (reference sequence).

This clonotype appeared a few times. The J gene is TRBJ2-7, the V gene TRBV11-3, with D perhaps being TRBD1 or TRBD2 (5 bases each). The CDR3 consists of 14 residues. Deletions cut 5 bases from V and 2 bases from J, with 13 bases between. Germline loops: CDR1 SGHNT, CDR2 YENEEA. The CDR3 spells CASSPDTGTYEQYF. DNA of the CDR3: TGTGCCAGCAGCCCGGACACGGGGACCTACGAGCAGTACTTC.

Of note for this clonotype: A junction end diverges from the germline sequence, so it may reflect a read error. The chain is built from TRBV11-3 and TRBJ2-7; D tentatively fits TRBD1 or TRBD2 (5 bases each). Germline V gene sequence: CDR1 SGHNT, CDR2 YENEEA. The CDR3 extends over 15 amino acids. Here the CDR3 DNA reads TGTGCCAGCAGATTAGACGGGGCCCAGGCTCGCGAGCAATACTTC. The encoded protein is CASRLDGAQAREQYF.

The table lists this clonotype with many counts. The genes are TRBV28 and TRBJ1-6, with D maybe TRBD1 (5 bases). V lost 6 bases to trimming and J lost 8 bases, with 17 bases between them. Germline values: CDR1 MDHEN, CDR2 SYDVKM. The CDR3 covers 15 residues. DNA of the CDR3: TGTGCCAGCAGATCTCCAGGGTATTCAGATTCACCCCTCCACTTT. This gives the protein CASRSPGYSDSPLHF.

This clonotype was seen a few times. An end of the junction differs from the germline gene, which may be a read error. The J gene is TRBJ1-2, the V gene TRBV27; no definite D call. Germline assignment: CDR1 MNHEY and CDR2 SMNVEV (reference sequence). This CDR3 is built from 13 residues. In nucleotides, the CDR3 is TGTGCTAGCAGTTTATCCTCTCTGGCTGGCTACACCTTC. Protein product: CASSLSSLAGYTF.

A word on this clonotype: One end of the junction does not line up with germline, which may come from a read error. The chain links TRBV29-1 to TRBJ1-1; D call uncertain. CDR1 is SQVTM and CDR2 is ANQGSEA in the germline V gene. The CDR3 is 12 residues long. The CDR3 sequence: CTVIMGNTEAFF. The CDR3 DNA is TGCACCGTTATTATGGGGAACACTGAAGCTTTCTTT. Looking up the rest from reference TRBV29-1 and TRBJ1-1 gives the full variable domain: SAVISQKPSRDICQRGTSLTIQCQVDSQVTMMFWYRQQPGQSLTLIATANQGSEATYESGFVIDKFPISRPNLTFSTLTVSNMSPEDSSIYLCTVIMGNTEAFFGQGTRLTVV.

The chain joins TRBV11-1 to TRBJ2-2, with 10 bases aligning to TRBD1. CDR1 and CDR2 from the germline V gene are SGHAT and FQDESV (reference sequence). This CDR3 region has 14 residues. Trimming at V came to 5 bases and at J to 7 bases, leaving 4 bases not matched to a gene. The DNA for the CDR3 is TGTGCCAGCAGCCGGGACAGGGGTCACGGGGAGCTGTTTTTT. Its protein is CASSRDRGHGELFF. The full variable domain, with the rest looked up from reference TRBV11-1 and TRBJ2-2, is EAEVAQSPRYKITEKSQAVAFWCDPISGHATLYWYRQILGQGPELLVQFQDESVVDDSQLPKDRFSAERLKGVDSTLKIQPAELGDSAMYLCASSRDRGHGELFFGEGSRLTVL.

The rearrangement links TRBV29-1 to TRBJ1-6; D possibly corresponds to TRBD1 (6 bases). Trimming cost V 8 bases and J 10 bases, with 27 bases left between them. From germline, CDR1 is SQVTM and CDR2 ANQGSEA. The CDR3 is made up of 16 amino acids. For the CDR3, the DNA is TGCAGCCTTGCCGTTACAGGGTGGAGTGGTAGGTCACCCCTCCACTTT. The encoded protein is CSLAVTGWSGRSPLHF.

Notes on this clonotype: Compared with germline, one end of the junction differs, possibly owing to a read error. This chain connects TRBV20-1 to TRBJ2-2; TRBD2 aligns across 7 bases. CDR3 length: 18 amino acids. Germline V lookup: CDR1 DFQATT, CDR2 SNEGSKA (reference sequence). Here the CDR3 reads CSANTPGLVGDWTGELFF. The CDR3 DNA follows: TGCAGTGCTAACACCCCCGGACTAGTGGGAGATTGGACCGGGGAACTGTTTTTT.

The rearrangement uses TRBV10-3 and TRBJ2-7; D might be TRBD1 (6 bases). Trimming removed 11 bases at V and 2 bases at J, with 19 bases between. The CDR3 covers 14 residues. Germline V gene sequence: CDR1 ENHRY, CDR2 SYGVKD. DNA for the CDR3: TGTGCCTGCACAACAGTGACAGGCCCCTACGAGCAGTACTTC. Its protein product is CACTTVTGPYEQYF.

V usage is TRBV11-2 and J usage is TRBJ2-3; the D is unclear. V lost 10 bases to trimming and J lost 13 bases, with 24 bases between them. Germline assignment: CDR1 SGHAT and CDR2 FQNNGV. The CDR3 sequence is 13 residues long. The CDR3 is CATSGRSADMEYF. CDR3 nucleotides: TGTGCCACGTCTGGTCGGAGCGCAGATATGGAGTATTTT. Based on the CDR3 plus reference TRBV11-2 and TRBJ2-3, the full variable domain is EAGVAQSPRYKIIEKRQSVAFWCNPISGHATLYWYQQILGQGPKLLIQFQNNGVVDDSQLPKDRFSAERLKGVDSTLKIQPAKLEDSAVYLCATSGRSADMEYFGPGTRLTVL.

Remarks on this clonotype: At one end the junction does not follow the germline gene, possibly because of a read error. V gene TRBV4-1 combines with J gene TRBJ2-1, with 13 bases matching TRBD2. The CDR3 extends over 15 amino acids. Germline lookup yields CDR1 MGHRA and CDR2 YSYEKL. The CDR3, as DNA: TGCACCAGCAGATGTACTAGCGGGGGGGCAAATGAGCAGTTCTTC. Protein product: CTSRCTSGGANEQFF.

Turning to this clonotype: The junction differs from germline at one of its ends, possibly a read error. The chain couples TRBV29-1 to TRBJ2-7, with D perhaps TRBD1 (5 bases). The length of the CDR3 is 12 residues. The V gene's germline CDR1 is SQVTM and CDR2 ANQGSEA. For the CDR3, the DNA is TGCAGCGCCAGACGTGGGGCCGACGAGCAGTATTTC. Translated: CSARRGADEQYF.

The genes are TRBV6-6 and TRBJ2-7; a possible D gene is TRBD2 (5 bases). This CDR3 is built from 16 residues. The germline V and J ends were trimmed by 4 bases and 4 bases, with 20 bases remaining between them. CDR1 is MNHNY and CDR2 is SVGAGI in the germline V gene (reference sequence). CDR3 nucleotides: TGTGCCAGCAGTTTTTCCGATGCGGGTGGGGATTACGAGCAGTACTTC. Translating gives CASSFSDAGGDYEQYF.

About this clonotype: Germline and junction disagree at one end, which may indicate a read error. This rearrangement joins TRBV11-2 to TRBJ2-2; a weak D match, TRBD1 (6 bases). This CDR3 is built from 14 residues. Looked up from germline, CDR1 is SGHAT and CDR2 is FQNNGV. CDR3 sequence: CASSLDSESGELFF. In DNA form, the CDR3 reads TGTGCCAGCAGCCTGGACAGCGAGTCCGGGGAGTTGTTTTTT.

This clonotype was counted between two and nine times. This sequence joins TRBV28 and TRBJ1-4; D not certain. The V end lost 7 bases, the J end lost 7 bases, and 10 bases lay between the germline ends. The CDR3 totals 12 residues. Looked up from germline, CDR1 is MDHEN and CDR2 is SYDVKM. CDR3 residues: CASTGEGEKLFF. In DNA form, the CDR3 reads TGTGCCAGCACCGGGGAAGGTGAAAAACTGTTTTTT.

Of note for this clonotype: The junction shows a germline mismatch at one end, possibly a read error. For the CDR3, the DNA is TGTGCCAGCAGTTTATTCGACTCTCGAAACACCATATATTTT. Its protein is CASSLFDSRNTIYF. The chain has TRBV12-3 or TRBV12-4 and TRBJ1-3; D gene ambiguous. The CDR3 is 14 residues long.

On this clonotype itself: Because it lacks the conserved phenylalanine or tryptophan at the end, this CDR3 is likely a read error. The chain employs TRBV29-1 and TRBJ2-7; D is tentatively TRBD1 or TRBD2 (5 bases each). V was shortened by 4 bases and J by 4 bases, with 8 bases between the two germline ends. Germline V lookup: CDR1 SQVTM, CDR2 ANQGSEA. This CDR3 spans 11 amino acids. CDR3 sequence (DNA): TGCAGCGTTGCCAGGGAGTACGAGCAGTACTTG. Translated: CSVAREYEQYL.

In regard to this clonotype: One end of the junction is discordant with germline, which a read error may explain. The chain carries TRBV6-1 and TRBJ1-6; TRBD1 agrees at 7 bases. Germline loops: CDR1 MNHNS, CDR2 SASEGT. The CDR3 is 13 residues long. The CDR3 here is CASRGQANSHLHF. DNA of the CDR3: TGTGCAAGCCGTGGACAGGCGAATTCACACCTCCACTTT.

Comments on this clonotype: At one boundary the junction diverges from the germline segment, which might be a read error. V is TRBV5-6 and J is TRBJ2-1, with D uncertain. This CDR3 contains 16 residues. CDR1 is SGHDT, CDR2 YYEEEE, per germline. The CDR3 here is CASRLGFHGSYNEQFF. The CDR3 DNA sequence: TGTGCCAGCAGATTGGGATTCCACGGTTCCTACAATGAGCAGTTCTTC.

Turning to this clonotype: A read error may account for a junction end that differs from germline. This rearrangement joins TRBV14 to TRBJ1-1; possible D gene TRBD1, 5 bases. The CDR3 length is 13 residues. The germline V gene has CDR1 SGHDN and CDR2 FVKESK. CDR3 residues: CASSQGPTGEVFF. CDR3 bases: TGTGCCAGCAGTCAAGGTCCTACAGGTGAAGTTTTCTTT.

This clonotype has only one observation. A read error may account for a junction end that differs from germline. The chain links TRBV20-1 to TRBJ1-2; possibly TRBD1 for D (5 bases). The CDR3 runs to 13 residues. Germline V gene data show CDR1 as DFQATT and CDR2 as SNEGSKA (reference sequence). CDR3 DNA sequence: TGCAGTGCTAAAACATGGGGCGCAGCTGGCTACACCTTT. It yields the protein CSAKTWGAAGYTF.

A remark on this clonotype: Lacking the conserved final phenylalanine or tryptophan, this CDR3 likely reflects a read error. The CDR3 sequence: CASNLWSGTNEKLFY. Here the CDR3 DNA reads TGTGCCAGCAATTTATGGTCAGGTACTAATGAAAAACTGTTTTAT. This chain uses TRBV28 with TRBJ1-4; D is unclear. Germline CDR1 and CDR2: MDHEN and SYDVKM. This CDR3 spans 15 amino acids.

This clonotype was picked up a small number of times. One end of the junction is discordant with germline, which a read error may explain. The genes are TRBV12-5 and TRBJ2-5; maybe TRBD2 (5 bases). Germline CDR1 reads LGHNT; CDR2 reads FRNRAP. CDR3 length: 14 amino acids. CDR3 residues: CASGMGATRETQYF. As DNA, the CDR3 is TGTGCTAGTGGTATGGGCGCAACGAGGGAGACCCAATACTTC.

Note on this clonotype: An end of the junction does not agree with germline; a read error may underlie this. The CDR3 region has the DNA TGTGCCGGCAGGACCGGGACAGGGTTGGTCAGTGAACCTCTCTTT. It codes for CAGRTGTGLVSEPLF. V and J are TRBV6-5 and TRBJ1-1; TRBD1 agrees at 9 bases. The CDR3 runs 15 residues. Germline values: CDR1 MNHEY, CDR2 SVGAGI.

Note on this clonotype: The junction departs from germline at one end; a sequencing error may be responsible. This chain links TRBV29-1 with TRBJ1-6; 11 nucleotides align to TRBD1. Per germline, CDR1 SQVTM and CDR2 ANQGSEA. CDR3 length equals 14 residues. The CDR3 coding sequence is TGTAGCGCCCAGGAGGGACAGGGGGATTCACCCCTCCACTTT. Encoded protein: CSAQEGQGDSPLHF.

This clonotype came up many times. The chain recombines TRBV6-1 with TRBJ2-3; 9 bases match TRBD2. The CDR3 sequence is 16 residues long. With 4 bases clipped from V and 0 bases from J, the junction kept 5 bases outside the gene matches. Per germline, CDR1 MNHNS and CDR2 SASEGT. CDR3 sequence reads: CASSVSSGASTDTQYF. DNA for the CDR3: TGTGCCAGCAGTGTATCTAGCGGGGCAAGCACAGATACGCAGTATTTT.

This clonotype was observed a single time. The rearrangement joins TRBV6-5 to TRBJ2-7; TRBD2 agrees at 7 bases. V gave up 10 bases and J gave up 4 bases; unmatched junction bases: 16. Germline values: CDR1 MNHEY, CDR2 SVGAGI. The CDR3 consists of 15 residues. CDR3 sequence reads: CAIGMRLAGSYEQYF. The CDR3 DNA sequence: TGTGCCATCGGAATGAGACTAGCAGGCTCTTACGAGCAGTACTTC.